This note documents a single TCR beta chain sequence. Generated by immunoSEQ multiplex PCR, the TCRdb table keeps only in-frame clones and is missing some. This table holds around 97,000 clones, roughly nine tenths found once. This sample was included in a study of blood T cell repertoires in COVID-19. Whole-study context: Sites across the United States, Italy and Spain contributed samples from acute and convalescent COVID-19.

Germline lookup yields CDR1 DFQATT and CDR2 SNEGSKA (reference sequence). This CDR3 comprises 11 residues. The V gene end was trimmed by 5 bases and the J gene end by 8 bases; junction bases not matched to a gene: 5. The TCR sequence derives from a woman of 80 years or more in a cohort sampled during active COVID-19. The rearrangement joins TRBV20-1 to TRBJ1-2; TRBD1 aligns across 7 bases. Sequencing input: peripheral blood. CDR3 in amino acids: CSADRERGYTF. Here the CDR3 DNA reads TGCAGTGCTGACAGGGAGAGGGGCTACACCTTC.